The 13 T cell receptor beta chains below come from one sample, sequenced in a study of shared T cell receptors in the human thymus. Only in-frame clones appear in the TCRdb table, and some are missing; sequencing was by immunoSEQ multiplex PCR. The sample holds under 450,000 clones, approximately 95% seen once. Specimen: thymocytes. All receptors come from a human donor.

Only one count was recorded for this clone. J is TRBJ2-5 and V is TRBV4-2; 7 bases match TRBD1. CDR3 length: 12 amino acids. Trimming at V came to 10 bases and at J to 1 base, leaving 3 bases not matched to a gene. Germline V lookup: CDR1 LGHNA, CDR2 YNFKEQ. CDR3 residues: CATRDSQETQYF. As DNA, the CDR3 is TGTGCCACTAGGGACAGCCAAGAGACCCAGTACTTC.

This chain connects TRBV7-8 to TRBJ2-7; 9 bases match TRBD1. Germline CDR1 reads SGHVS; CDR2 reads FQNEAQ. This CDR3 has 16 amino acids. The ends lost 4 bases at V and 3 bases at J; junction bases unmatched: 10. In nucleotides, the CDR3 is TGTGCCAGCAGCTGCCGGGACAGGGATGGACGCTACGAGCAGTACTTC. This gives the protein CASSCRDRDGRYEQYF.

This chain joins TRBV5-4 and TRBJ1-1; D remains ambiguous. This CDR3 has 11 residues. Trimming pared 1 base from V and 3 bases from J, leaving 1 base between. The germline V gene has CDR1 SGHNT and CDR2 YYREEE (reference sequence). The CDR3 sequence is CASSLHTEAFF. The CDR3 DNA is TGTGCCAGCAGCTTGCACACTGAAGCTTTCTTT.

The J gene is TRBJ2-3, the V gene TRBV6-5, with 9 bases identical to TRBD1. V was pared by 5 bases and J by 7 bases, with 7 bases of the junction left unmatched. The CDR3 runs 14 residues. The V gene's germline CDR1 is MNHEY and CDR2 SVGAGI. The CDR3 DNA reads TGTGCCAGCAGTACCGGGACAGGGCAAAATACGCAGTATTTT. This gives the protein CASSTGTGQNTQYF.

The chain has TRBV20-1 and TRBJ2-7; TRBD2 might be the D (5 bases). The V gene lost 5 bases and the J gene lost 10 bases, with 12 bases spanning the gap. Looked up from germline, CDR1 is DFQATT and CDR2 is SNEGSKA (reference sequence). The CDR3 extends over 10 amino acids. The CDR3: CSARRVLQYF. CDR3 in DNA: TGCAGTGCTCGGCGGGTTCTCCAGTACTTC.

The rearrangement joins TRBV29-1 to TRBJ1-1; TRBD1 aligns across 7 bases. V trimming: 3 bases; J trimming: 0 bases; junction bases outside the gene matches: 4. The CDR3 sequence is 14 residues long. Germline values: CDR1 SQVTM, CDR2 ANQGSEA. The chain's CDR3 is CSVDGQGVNTEAFF. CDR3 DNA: TGCAGCGTTGACGGGCAGGGGGTGAACACTGAAGCTTTCTTT.

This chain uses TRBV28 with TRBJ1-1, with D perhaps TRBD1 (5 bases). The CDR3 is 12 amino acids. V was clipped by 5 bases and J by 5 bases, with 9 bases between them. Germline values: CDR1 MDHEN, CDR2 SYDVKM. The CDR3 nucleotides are TGTGCCAGCAGTGTACGGGGGACTGAAGCTTTCTTT. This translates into CASSVRGTEAFF.

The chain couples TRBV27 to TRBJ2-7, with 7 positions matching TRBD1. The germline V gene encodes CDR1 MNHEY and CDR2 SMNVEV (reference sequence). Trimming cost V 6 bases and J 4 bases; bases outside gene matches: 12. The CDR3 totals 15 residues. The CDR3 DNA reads TGTGCCAGCAGCCCCCGCCGGGTCAGGGGGTACGAGCAGTACTTC. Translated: CASSPRRVRGYEQYF.

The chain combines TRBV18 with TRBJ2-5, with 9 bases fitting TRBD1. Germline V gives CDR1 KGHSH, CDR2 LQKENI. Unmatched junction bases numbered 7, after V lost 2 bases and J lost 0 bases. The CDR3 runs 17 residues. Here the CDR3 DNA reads TGTGCCAGCTCACCAAAGCAGGACAGGGGACACCAAGAGACCCAGTACTTC. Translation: CASSPKQDRGHQETQYF.

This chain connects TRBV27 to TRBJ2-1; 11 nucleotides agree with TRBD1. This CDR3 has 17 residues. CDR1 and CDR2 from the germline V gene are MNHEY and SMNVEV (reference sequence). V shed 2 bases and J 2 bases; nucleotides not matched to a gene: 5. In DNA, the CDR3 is TGTGCCAGCAGTTTAAGGCGGGACAGGGGGGCCTACAATGAGCAGTTCTTC. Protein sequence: CASSLRRDRGAYNEQFF.

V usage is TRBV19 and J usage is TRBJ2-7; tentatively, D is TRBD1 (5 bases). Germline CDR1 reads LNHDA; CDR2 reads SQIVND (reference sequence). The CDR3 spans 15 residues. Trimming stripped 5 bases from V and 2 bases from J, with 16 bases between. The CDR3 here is CASSPGHLKTYEQYF. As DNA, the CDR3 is TGTGCCAGTAGTCCAGGACACCTCAAAACCTACGAGCAGTACTTC.

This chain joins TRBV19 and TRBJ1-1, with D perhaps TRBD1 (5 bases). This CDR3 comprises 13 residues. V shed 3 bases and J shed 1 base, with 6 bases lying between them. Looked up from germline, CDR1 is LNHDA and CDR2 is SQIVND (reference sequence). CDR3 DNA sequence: TGTGCCAGTAGTATGCAGGGGAACACTGAAGCTTTCTTT. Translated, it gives CASSMQGNTEAFF.

CDR3 sequence: CASSSMGRINTGELFF. CDR3 DNA sequence: TGTGCCAGCAGCTCAATGGGGCGGATTAACACCGGGGAGCTGTTTTTT. This chain joins TRBV7-9 and TRBJ2-2; weak D call: TRBD1 (5 bases). The CDR3 is 16 residues long. The germline V gene has CDR1 SEHNR and CDR2 FQNEAQ (reference sequence). V was clipped by 4 bases and J by 2 bases, with 14 bases between them.